The present TCR beta chain was sequenced within a study of cytomegalovirus exposure and HLA in healthy donors. This PCR relied on a set of 60 Vbeta primers and 13 Jbeta primers. Sequenced by immunoSEQ multiplex PCR; TCRdb stores in-frame clones only, minus some. In the table there are 150,000 to 160,000 clones, around 79% of which are singletons. The CDR3 runs 16 residues. CDR1 SNHLY and CDR2 FYNNEI come from the germline V gene. The V end was cut by 7 bases, the J end by 0 bases, with 13 bases between. Notes on the study in general: Later analysis identified a missense DCLRE1C variant that was linked to TCR beta V- and J-gene trimming. The productive fraction for most TCR beta V segments was about 90% or about 30% in an earlier analysis.

As to this clone: Antigen: not known.

Sequencing was performed on PBMCs. The J gene is TRBJ2-6, the V gene TRBV2; D possibly corresponds to TRBD1 (5 bases). The receptor's source is a man aged 25 to 40 in good health and CMV-seropositive. As DNA, the CDR3 is TGTGCCAGCAAGAAGCAGGGCCTCTCTGGGGCCAACGTCCTGACTTTC. Encoded protein: CASKKQGLSGANVLTF. Variable domain in full (rest from reference TRBV2 and TRBJ2-6): EPEVTQTPSHQVTQMGQEVILRCVPISNHLYFYWYRQILGQKVEFLVSFYNNEISEKSEIFDDQFSVERPDGSNFTLKIRSTKLEDSAMYFCASKKQGLSGANVLTFGAGSRLTVL.